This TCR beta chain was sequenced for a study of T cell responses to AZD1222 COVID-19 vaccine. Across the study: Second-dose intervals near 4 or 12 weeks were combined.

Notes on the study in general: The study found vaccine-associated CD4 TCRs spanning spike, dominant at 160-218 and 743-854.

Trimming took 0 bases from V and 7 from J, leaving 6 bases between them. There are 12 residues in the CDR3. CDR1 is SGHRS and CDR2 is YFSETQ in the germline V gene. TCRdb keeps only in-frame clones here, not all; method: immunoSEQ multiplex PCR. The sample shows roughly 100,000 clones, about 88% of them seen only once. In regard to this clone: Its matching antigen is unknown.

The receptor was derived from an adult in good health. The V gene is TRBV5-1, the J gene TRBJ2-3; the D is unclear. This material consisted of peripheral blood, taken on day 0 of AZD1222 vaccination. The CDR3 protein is CASSLAGNTQYF. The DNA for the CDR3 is TGCGCCAGCAGCTTGGCTGGAAATACGCAGTATTTT.